This TCR beta chain is from a study of beta chain features in type 1 diabetes. Every participating donor gave one draw, a heparinised blood sample averaging about 116 mL. Sorting of CD4+ naive, central memory, regulatory and stem cell-like memory cells was performed via CD45RO/CCR7/CD25/CD127/CD95/CD27. Sequenced material consisted of expressed TCRB transcripts (all of the isolated RNA was reverse transcribed). The method was immunoSEQ multiplex PCR; TCRdb's version includes in-frame clones alone and lacks a portion of them. The sample records 300,000 to 400,000 clones, 9.5% to 12% being singletons. In its sample, this clone was seen a few times. In the same sample, other DNA sequences code for this CDR3. Germline lookup yields CDR1 SGHNT and CDR2 YYREEE (reference sequence). V trimming: 0 bases; J trimming: 1 base; junction bases outside the gene matches: 3. This CDR3 spans 16 amino acids.

V is TRBV5-4 and J is TRBJ2-2; 7 bases fit TRBD1. Sequenced input: naive CD4+ T cells from blood. The TCR comes from a woman in her twenties or thirties in good health. The CDR3 here is CASSLGDRVNTGELFF. Here the CDR3 DNA reads TGTGCCAGCAGCTTGGGCGACAGGGTGAACACCGGGGAGCTGTTTTTT. Variable domain in full (rest from reference TRBV5-4 and TRBJ2-2): ETGVTQSPTHLIKTRGQQVTLRCSSQSGHNTVSWYQQALGQGPQFIFQYYREEENGRGNFPPRFSGLQFPNYSSELNVNALELDDSALYLCASSLGDRVNTGELFFGEGSRLTVL.